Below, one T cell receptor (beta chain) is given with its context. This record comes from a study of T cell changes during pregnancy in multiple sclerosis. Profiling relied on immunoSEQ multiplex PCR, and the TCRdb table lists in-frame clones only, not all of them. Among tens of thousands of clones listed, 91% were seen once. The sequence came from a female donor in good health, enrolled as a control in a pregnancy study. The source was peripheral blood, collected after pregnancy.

The CDR3 spells CASSPDRAGYGYTF. The CDR3 region has the DNA TGTGCCAGCAGCCCGGACAGGGCGGGCTATGGCTACACCTTC. This sequence joins TRBV7-8 and TRBJ1-2; 8 bases fit TRBD1. Germline CDR1 is SGHVS and CDR2 is FQNEAQ. This CDR3 is built from 14 residues. V was pared by 5 bases and J by 4 bases, with 6 bases of the junction left unmatched.